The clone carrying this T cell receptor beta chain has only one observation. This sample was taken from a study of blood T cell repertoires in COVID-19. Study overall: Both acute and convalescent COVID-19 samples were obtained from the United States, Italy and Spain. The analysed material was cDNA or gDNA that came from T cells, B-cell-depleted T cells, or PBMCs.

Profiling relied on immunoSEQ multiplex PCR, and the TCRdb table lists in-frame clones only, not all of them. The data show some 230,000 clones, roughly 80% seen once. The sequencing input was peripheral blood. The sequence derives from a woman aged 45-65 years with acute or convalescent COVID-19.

CDR3 amino acids: CASSRVTGATNTEAFF. The CDR3 coding sequence is TGTGCCAGTAGTAGAGTGACAGGGGCCACGAACACTGAAGCTTTCTTT. V and J are TRBV19 and TRBJ1-1, with 8 bases lining up with TRBD1. The germline V gene has CDR1 LNHDA and CDR2 SQIVND (reference sequence). The CDR3 totals 16 residues. J lost 1 base, V lost 4 bases, and 8 bases had no gene match.